The sequence of this T cell receptor (beta chain) was determined in a study of T cells in Graves' hyperthyroidism and ophthalmopathy. It was considered stable Graves' hyperthyroidism when ophthalmopathy did not progress within 18 months. The TCR beta CDR3 regions underwent amplification using RNA transcripts as the source. HTBI primers were the set used in a first-round RT-PCR of the TCR CDR3. TCRdb itself ran the multiplex PCR reads through MiXCR, one entry per CDR3 protein. The sample lists around 690,000 distinct CDR3 sequences; 17% were seen once. Looked up from germline, CDR1 is LNHDA and CDR2 is SQIVND (reference sequence). Trimming removed 5 bases at V and 0 bases at J, with 11 bases between. The CDR3 has 15 amino acids. A few counts support this clonotype.

This TCR was sampled from a man between 50 and 59 years old with Graves' hyperthyroidism. V usage is TRBV19 and J usage is TRBJ1-5; D gene unclear. The material sequenced was blood. The CDR3 reads CASSWTGYSNQPQHF. The CDR3 DNA follows: TGTGCCAGTAGTTGGACGGGATATAGCAATCAGCCCCAGCATTTT.